The clone carrying this T cell receptor beta chain was seen at least ten times. MiXCR, run by TCRdb on the 5' RACE reads, gives a single entry per CDR3 protein. The table has around 30,000 distinct CDR3 sequences, 9% to 10% seen once; the top ten hold roughly an eighth. V was clipped by 3 bases and J by 4 bases, with 12 bases between them. From germline, CDR1 is KGHDR and CDR2 SFDVKD. There are 14 residues in the CDR3. The data were obtained in a study of early T cells in non-severe SARS-CoV-2 infection. The TCR originated in an adult who was a healthcare worker with PCR-confirmed SARS-CoV-2 infection or an uninfected control (not recorded which). Sample: whole blood. The rearrangement joins TRBV24-1 to TRBJ2-7; D might be TRBD1 (6 bases). As DNA, the CDR3 is TGTGCCACCAGTGATCCCGGGACACTGTACGAGCAGTACTTC. It specifies CATSDPGTLYEQYF.